The sequence of this T cell receptor (beta chain) was determined in a study of post-analysis software for immune sequencing data. TCR beta libraries were prepared from cDNA with unique molecular identifiers. MiXCR was run by TCRdb on the PCR reads, yielding one entry per CDR3 protein. The table has fewer than 850,000 distinct CDR3 sequences, about 45% seen once. This clonotype was seen more than once but under ten times. The target antigen is unknown. The germline CDR1 and CDR2 sequences are SGHRS and YFSETQ. The V gene end was trimmed by 0 bases and the J gene end by 3 bases; junction bases not matched to a gene: 4. CDR3 length equals 15 residues. Whole-study results and caveats: Roughly five TRBV segments, including TRBV5-6, TRBV5-1 and TRBV20-1, were more frequent in patients than controls.

Sample: blood. The clonotype was recovered from a girl aged 5 to 17 with multiple sclerosis. The chain has TRBV5-1 and TRBJ2-7; TRBD2 matches at 9 bases. The CDR3 region has the DNA TGCGCCAGCAGCTTGGGGGTAGCGGGAGACTACGAGCAGTACTTC. Translated: CASSLGVAGDYEQYF.